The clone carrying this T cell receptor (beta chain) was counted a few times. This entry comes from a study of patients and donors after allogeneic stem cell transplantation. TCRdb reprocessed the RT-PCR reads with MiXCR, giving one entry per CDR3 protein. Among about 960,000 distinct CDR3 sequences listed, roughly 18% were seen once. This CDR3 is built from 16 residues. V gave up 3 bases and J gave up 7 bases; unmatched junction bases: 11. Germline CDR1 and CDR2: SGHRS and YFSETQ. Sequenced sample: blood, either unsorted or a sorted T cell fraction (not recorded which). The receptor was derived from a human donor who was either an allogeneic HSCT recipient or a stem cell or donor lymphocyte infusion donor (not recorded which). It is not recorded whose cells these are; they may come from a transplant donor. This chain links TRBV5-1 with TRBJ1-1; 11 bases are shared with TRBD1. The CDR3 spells CASSSINSGTGGEAFF. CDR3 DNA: TGCGCCAGCAGCTCAATAAACTCCGGGACAGGGGGTGAAGCTTTCTTT. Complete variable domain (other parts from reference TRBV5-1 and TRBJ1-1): KAGVTQTPRYLIKTRGQQVTLSCSPISGHRSVSWYQQTPGQGLQFLFEYFSETQRNKGNFPGRFSGRQFSNSRSEMNVSTLELGDSALYLCASSSINSGTGGEAFFGQGTRLTVV.